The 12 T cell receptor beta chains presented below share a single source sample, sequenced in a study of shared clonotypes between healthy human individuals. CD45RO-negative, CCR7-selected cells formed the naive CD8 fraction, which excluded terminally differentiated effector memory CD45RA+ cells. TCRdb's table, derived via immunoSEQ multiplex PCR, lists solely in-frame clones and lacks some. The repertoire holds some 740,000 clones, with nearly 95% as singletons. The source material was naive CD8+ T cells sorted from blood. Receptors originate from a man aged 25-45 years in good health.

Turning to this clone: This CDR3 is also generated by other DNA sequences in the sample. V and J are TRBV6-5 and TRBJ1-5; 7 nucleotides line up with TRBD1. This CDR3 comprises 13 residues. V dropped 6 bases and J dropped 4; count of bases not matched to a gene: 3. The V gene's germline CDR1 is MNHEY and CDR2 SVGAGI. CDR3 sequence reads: CASSPQGNQPQHF. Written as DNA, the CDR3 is TGTGCCAGCAGCCCACAGGGGAATCAGCCCCAGCATTTT.

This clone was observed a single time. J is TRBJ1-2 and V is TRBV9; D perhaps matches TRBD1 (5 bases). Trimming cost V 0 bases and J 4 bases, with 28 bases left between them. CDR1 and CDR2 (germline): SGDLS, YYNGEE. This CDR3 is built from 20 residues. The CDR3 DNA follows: TGTGCCAGCAGCGTAGTGGGCGTCTCAGGTGGGGCAGGAAGTCCCTATGGCTACACCTTC. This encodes CASSVVGVSGGAGSPYGYTF.

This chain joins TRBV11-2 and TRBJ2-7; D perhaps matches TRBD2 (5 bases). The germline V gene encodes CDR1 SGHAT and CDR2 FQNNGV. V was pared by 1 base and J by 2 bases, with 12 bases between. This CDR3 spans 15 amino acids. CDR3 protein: CASSLVGLHPYEQYF. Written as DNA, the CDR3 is TGTGCCAGCAGCTTAGTCGGACTGCATCCCTACGAGCAGTACTTC.

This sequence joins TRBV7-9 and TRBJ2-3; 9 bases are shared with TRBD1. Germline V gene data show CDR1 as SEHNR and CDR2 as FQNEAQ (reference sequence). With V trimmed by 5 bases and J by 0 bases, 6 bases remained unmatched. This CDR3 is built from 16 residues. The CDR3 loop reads CASSTHRGPSTDTQYF. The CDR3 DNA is TGTGCCAGCAGCACTCACAGGGGGCCCAGCACAGATACGCAGTATTTT.

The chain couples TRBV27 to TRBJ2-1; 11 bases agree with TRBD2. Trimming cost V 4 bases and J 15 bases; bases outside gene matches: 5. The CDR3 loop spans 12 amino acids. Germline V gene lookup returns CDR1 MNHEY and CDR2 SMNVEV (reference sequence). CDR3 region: CASSSTSGRLFF. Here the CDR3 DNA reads TGTGCCAGCAGTTCAACTAGCGGGAGACTGTTCTTC.

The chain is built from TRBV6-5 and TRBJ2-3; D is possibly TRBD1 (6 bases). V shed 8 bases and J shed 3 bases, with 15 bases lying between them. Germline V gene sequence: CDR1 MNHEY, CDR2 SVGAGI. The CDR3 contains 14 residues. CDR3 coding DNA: TGTGCCAGCGAAAAAGAGGGGGAGACAGATACGCAGTATTTT. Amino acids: CASEKEGETDTQYF.

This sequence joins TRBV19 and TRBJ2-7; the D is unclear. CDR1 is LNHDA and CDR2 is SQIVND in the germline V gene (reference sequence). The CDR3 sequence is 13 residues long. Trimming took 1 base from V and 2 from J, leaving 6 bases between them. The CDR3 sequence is CASSIAPAYEQYF. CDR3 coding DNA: TGTGCCAGTAGTATAGCCCCGGCCTACGAGCAGTACTTC. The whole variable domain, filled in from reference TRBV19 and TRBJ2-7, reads DGGITQSPKYLFRKEGQNVTLSCEQNLNHDAMYWYRQDPGQGLRLIYYSQIVNDFQKGDIAEGYSVSREKKESFPLTVTSAQKNPTAFYLCASSIAPAYEQYFGPGTRLTVT.

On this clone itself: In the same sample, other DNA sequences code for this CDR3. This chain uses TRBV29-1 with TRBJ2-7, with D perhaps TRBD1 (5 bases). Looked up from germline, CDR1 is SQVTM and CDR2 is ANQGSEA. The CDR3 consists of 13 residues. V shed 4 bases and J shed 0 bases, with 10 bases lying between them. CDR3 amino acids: CSVADSDSYEQYF. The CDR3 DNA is TGCAGCGTTGCTGACAGCGACTCCTACGAGCAGTACTTC.

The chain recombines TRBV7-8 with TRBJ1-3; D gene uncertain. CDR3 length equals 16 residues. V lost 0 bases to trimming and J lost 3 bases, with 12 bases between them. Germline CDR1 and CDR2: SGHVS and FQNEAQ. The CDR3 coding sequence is TGTGCCAGCAGCTTAGCCTACAAGAGGAGTGGAAACACCATATATTTT. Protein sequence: CASSLAYKRSGNTIYF.

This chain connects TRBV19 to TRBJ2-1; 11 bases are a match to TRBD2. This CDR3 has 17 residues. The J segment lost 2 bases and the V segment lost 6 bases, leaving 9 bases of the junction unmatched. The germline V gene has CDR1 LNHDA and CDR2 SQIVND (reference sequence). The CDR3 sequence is CASSLELAGVPYNEQFF. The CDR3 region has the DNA TGTGCCAGTAGCCTCGAACTAGCGGGAGTGCCCTACAATGAGCAGTTCTTC.

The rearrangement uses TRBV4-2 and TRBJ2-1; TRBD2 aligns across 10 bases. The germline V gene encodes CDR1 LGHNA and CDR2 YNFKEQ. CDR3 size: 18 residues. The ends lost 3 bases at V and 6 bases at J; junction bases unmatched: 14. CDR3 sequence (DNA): TGTGCCAGCAGCCAGACGAGGCAGGGACTAGCGAAGATCAATGAGCAGTTCTTC. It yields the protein CASSQTRQGLAKINEQFF.

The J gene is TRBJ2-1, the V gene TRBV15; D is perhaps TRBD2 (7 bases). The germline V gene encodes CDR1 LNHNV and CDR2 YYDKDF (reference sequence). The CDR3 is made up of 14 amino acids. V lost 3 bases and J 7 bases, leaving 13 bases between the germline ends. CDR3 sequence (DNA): TGTGCCACCAGCAGGGACGGGGGGCGGAATGAGCAGTTCTTC. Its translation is CATSRDGGRNEQFF.